This T cell receptor beta chain was identified in a study of blood T cells in healthy people across ages. Sample-barcoded 5' priming and a J-beta primer mix drove a second PCR of roughly 7 to 11 cycles. TCRdb reanalysed the 5' RACE reads using MiXCR and keeps one entry per CDR3 protein. Of over 1.5 million distinct CDR3 sequences in the sample, just under 50% were seen once. Study-wide points: It was held that diversity estimates obtained from one million T cells represented underestimates.

A remark on this clonotype: Its target is unknown.

Sequenced input: blood. This clonotype was obtained from a woman in her thirties or forties in good health.

In DNA, the CDR3 is TGTGCCAGCAGAGCTCCGAACGTCGAGACCCAGTACTTC. This encodes CASRAPNVETQYF. The genes are TRBV6-2 or TRBV6-3 and TRBJ2-5, with D unresolved. The germline V gene encodes CDR1 MNHEY and CDR2 SVGEGT. Trimming left V 6 bases short and J 5 bases short, with 13 bases between. This CDR3 region has 13 residues.